These 7 T cell receptor beta chains were sequenced from one sample in a study of OX40 agonist ivuxolimab in advanced cancers. Produced via immunoSEQ multiplex PCR; TCRdb's table is partial and in-frame only. The sample consists of about 62,000 clones, about 85% of them appearing once. This specimen consisted of CD4+ or CD8+ T cells sorted from blood, obtained in a trial of the OX40 agonist ivuxolimab. The receptors were gathered from an adult with an advanced solid tumor such as melanoma, head and neck, liver or kidney cancer.

The gene calls are TRBV14 and TRBJ2-7; D not certain. Trimming removed 1 base at V and 4 bases at J, with 2 bases between. This CDR3 is built from 11 residues. Per germline, CDR1 SGHDN and CDR2 FVKESK. The chain's CDR3 is CASSQAYEQYF. The CDR3 coding sequence is TGTGCCAGCAGCCAAGCTTACGAGCAGTACTTC. The full variable domain, with the rest looked up from reference TRBV14 and TRBJ2-7, is EAGVTQFPSHSVIEKGQTVTLRCDPISGHDNLYWYRRVMGKEIKFLLHFVKESKQDESGMPNNRFLAERTGGTYSTLKVQPAELEDSGVYFCASSQAYEQYFGPGTRLTVT.

J is TRBJ1-2 and V is TRBV5-8; 10 nucleotides match TRBD1. Germline V lookup: CDR1 SGHTS, CDR2 YDEGEE. With V trimmed by 3 bases and J by 7 bases, 3 bases remained unmatched. The CDR3 is made up of 13 amino acids. The CDR3 here is CASSSRDRGGYTF. CDR3 in DNA: TGTGCCAGCAGCTCCCGGGACAGGGGTGGCTACACCTTC. Using reference TRBV5-8 and TRBJ1-2 for the parts outside the CDR3, the full variable domain is EAGVTQSPTHLIKTRGQQATLRCSPISGHTSVYWYQQALGLGLQFLLWYDEGEERNRGNFPPRFSGRQFPNYSSELNVNALELEDSALYLCASSSRDRGGYTFGSGTRLTVV.

J is TRBJ2-1 and V is TRBV15; 8 bases fit TRBD1. There are 16 residues in the CDR3. V lost 0 bases and J lost 9; bases outside the gene matches: 10. CDR1 is LNHNV, CDR2 YYDKDF, per germline (reference sequence). In nucleotides, the CDR3 is TGTGCCACCAGCAGAGATCTAGGACAGGGCAGTGGTGAGCAGTTCTTC. It specifies CATSRDLGQGSGEQFF.

V usage is TRBV5-6 and J usage is TRBJ2-5; D is ambiguous. Germline CDR1 and CDR2: SGHDT and YYEEEE. V lost 0 bases to trimming and J lost 3 bases, with 9 bases between them. The CDR3 is made up of 14 amino acids. CDR3 in amino acids: CASSLVRSKETQYF. DNA of the CDR3: TGTGCCAGCAGCTTGGTTCGGAGCAAAGAGACCCAGTACTTC.

V is TRBV6-1 and J is TRBJ2-4, with D possibly TRBD1 on 6 matching bases. The CDR3 extends over 14 amino acids. Germline CDR1 and CDR2: MNHNS and SASEGT. Between the trimmed V and J ends, which lost 6 bases and 0 bases, there was a span of 9 bases. The CDR3 protein is CASRHRVAKNIQYF. The CDR3 DNA follows: TGTGCCAGCAGACACAGGGTAGCCAAAAACATTCAGTACTTC.

The chain couples TRBV28 to TRBJ1-1; 7 nucleotides align to TRBD1. The CDR3 runs 14 residues. In germline, CDR1 is MDHEN, CDR2 SYDVKM. V lost 5 bases to trimming and J lost 7 bases; unmatched junction nucleotides: 10. The CDR3 loop reads CASSPLLGQSEAFF. Written as DNA, the CDR3 is TGTGCCAGCAGTCCCCTCCTGGGACAGAGTGAAGCTTTCTTT.

CDR3 DNA sequence: TGTGCCAGCAGTTATCAGACTGCGGCCTACAATGAGCAGTTCTTC. Translated: CASSYQTAAYNEQFF. This chain connects TRBV27 to TRBJ2-1; D gene ambiguous. The CDR3 has 15 amino acids. Germline CDR1 and CDR2: MNHEY and SMNVEV (reference sequence). The V and J ends lost 4 bases and 2 bases respectively, with 12 bases between them.